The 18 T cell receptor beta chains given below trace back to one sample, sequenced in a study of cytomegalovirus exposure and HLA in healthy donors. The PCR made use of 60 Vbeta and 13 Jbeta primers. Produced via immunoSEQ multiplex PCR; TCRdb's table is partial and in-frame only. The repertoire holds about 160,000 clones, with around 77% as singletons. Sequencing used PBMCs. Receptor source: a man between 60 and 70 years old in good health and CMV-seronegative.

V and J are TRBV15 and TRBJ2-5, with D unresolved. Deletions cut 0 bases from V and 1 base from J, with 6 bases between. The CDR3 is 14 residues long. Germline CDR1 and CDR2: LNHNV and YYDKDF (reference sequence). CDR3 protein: CATSRDDFQETQYF. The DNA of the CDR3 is TGTGCCACCAGCAGAGATGACTTCCAAGAGACCCAGTACTTC.

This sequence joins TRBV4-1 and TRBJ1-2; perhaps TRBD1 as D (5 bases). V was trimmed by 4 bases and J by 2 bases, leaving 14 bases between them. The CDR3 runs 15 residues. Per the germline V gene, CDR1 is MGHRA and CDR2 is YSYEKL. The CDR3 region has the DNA TGCGCCAGCAGCCCCGGGGGTGGGGAAAACTATGGCTACACCTTC. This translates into CASSPGGGENYGYTF.

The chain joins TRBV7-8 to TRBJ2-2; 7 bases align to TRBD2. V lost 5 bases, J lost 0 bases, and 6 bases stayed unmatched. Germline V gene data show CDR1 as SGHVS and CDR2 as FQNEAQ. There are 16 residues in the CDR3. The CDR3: CASSPGAGANTGELFF. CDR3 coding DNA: TGTGCCAGCAGCCCCGGGGCGGGAGCGAACACCGGGGAGCTGTTTTTT.

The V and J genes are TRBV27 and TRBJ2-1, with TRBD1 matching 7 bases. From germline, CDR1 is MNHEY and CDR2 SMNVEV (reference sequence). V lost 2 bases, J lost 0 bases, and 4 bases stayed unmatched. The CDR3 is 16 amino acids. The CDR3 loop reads CASSLTTGSSYNEQFF. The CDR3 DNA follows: TGTGCCAGCAGTTTAACGACAGGGAGCTCCTACAATGAGCAGTTCTTC.

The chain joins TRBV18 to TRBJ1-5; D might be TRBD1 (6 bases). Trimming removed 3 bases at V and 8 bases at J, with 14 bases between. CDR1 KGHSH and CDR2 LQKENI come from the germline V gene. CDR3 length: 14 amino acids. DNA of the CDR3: TGTGCCAGCTCACCCGCAGGGGCGGGTGAGCCCCAGCATTTT. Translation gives CASSPAGAGEPQHF.

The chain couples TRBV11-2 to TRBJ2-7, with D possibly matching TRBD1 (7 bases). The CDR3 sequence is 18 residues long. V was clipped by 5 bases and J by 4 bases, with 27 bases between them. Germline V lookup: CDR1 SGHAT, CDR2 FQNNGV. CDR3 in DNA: TGTGCCAGCAGCCCCGTCAGGAGGGGGCCTAGGACTACTTACGAGCAGTACTTC. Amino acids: CASSPVRRGPRTTYEQYF.

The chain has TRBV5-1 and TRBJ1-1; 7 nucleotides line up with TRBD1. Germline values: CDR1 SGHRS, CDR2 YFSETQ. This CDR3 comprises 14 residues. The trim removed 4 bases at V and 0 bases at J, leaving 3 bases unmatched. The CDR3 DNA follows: TGCGCCAGCAGCGTCGACAGGGTGAACACTGAAGCTTTCTTT. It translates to CASSVDRVNTEAFF. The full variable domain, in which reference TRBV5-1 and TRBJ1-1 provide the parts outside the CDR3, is KAGVTQTPRYLIKTRGQQVTLSCSPISGHRSVSWYQQTPGQGLQFLFEYFSETQRNKGNFPGRFSGRQFSNSRSEMNVSTLELGDSALYLCASSVDRVNTEAFFGQGTRLTVV.

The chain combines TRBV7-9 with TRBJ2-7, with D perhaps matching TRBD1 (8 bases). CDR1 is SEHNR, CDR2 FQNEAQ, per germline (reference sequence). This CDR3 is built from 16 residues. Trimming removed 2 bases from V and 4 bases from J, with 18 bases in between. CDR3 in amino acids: CASSLNRGGFTYEQYF. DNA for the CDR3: TGTGCCAGCAGCTTAAACAGGGGGGGATTCACTTACGAGCAGTACTTC.

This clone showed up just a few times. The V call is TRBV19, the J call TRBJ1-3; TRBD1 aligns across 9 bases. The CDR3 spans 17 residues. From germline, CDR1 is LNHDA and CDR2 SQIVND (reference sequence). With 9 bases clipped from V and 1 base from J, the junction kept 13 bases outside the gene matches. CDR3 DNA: TGTGCCAGCGCAAATCCGGGACAGGGAGTGTCTGGAAACACCATATATTTT. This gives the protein CASANPGQGVSGNTIYF.

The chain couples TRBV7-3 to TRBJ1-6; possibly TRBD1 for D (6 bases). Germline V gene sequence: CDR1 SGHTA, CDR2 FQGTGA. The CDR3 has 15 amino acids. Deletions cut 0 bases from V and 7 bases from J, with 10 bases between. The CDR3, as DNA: TGTGCCAGCAGCTTAACCGGGACAATGAATTCACCCCTCCACTTT. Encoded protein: CASSLTGTMNSPLHF.

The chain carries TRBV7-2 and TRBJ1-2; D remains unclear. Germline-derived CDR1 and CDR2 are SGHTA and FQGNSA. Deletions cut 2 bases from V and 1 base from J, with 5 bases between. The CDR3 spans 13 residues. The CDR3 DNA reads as TGTGCCAGCAGCTTATTTAGTAACTATGGCTACACCTTC. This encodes CASSLFSNYGYTF.

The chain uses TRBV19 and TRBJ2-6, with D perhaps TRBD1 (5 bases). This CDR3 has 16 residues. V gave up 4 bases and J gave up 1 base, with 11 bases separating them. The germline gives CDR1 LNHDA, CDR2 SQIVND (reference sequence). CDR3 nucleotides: TGTGCCAGTAGTACGACAGCCGCATCTGGGGCCAACGTCCTGACTTTC. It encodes CASSTTAASGANVLTF. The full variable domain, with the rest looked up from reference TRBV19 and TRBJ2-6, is DGGITQSPKYLFRKEGQNVTLSCEQNLNHDAMYWYRQDPGQGLRLIYYSQIVNDFQKGDIAEGYSVSREKKESFPLTVTSAQKNPTAFYLCASSTTAASGANVLTFGAGSRLTVL.

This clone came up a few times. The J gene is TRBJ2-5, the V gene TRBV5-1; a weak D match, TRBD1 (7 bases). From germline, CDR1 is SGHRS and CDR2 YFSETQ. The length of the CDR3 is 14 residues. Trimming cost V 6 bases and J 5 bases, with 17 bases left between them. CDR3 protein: CASKKGGAGETQYF. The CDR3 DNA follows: TGCGCCAGCAAAAAAGGGGGCGCGGGGGAGACCCAGTACTTC. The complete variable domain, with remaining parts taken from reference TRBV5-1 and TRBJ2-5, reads KAGVTQTPRYLIKTRGQQVTLSCSPISGHRSVSWYQQTPGQGLQFLFEYFSETQRNKGNFPGRFSGRQFSNSRSEMNVSTLELGDSALYLCASKKGGAGETQYFGPGTRLLVL.

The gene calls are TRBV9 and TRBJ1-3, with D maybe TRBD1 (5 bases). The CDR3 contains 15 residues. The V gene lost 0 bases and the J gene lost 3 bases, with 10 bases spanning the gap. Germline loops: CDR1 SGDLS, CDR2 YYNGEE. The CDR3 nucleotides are TGTGCCAGCAGCGTAGGGCCAGGGAATGGAAACACCATATATTTT. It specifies CASSVGPGNGNTIYF.

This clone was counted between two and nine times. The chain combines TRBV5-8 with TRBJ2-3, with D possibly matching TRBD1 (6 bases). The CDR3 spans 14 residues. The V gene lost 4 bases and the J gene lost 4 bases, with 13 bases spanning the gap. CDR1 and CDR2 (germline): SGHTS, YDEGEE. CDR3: CASSIQGDSDTQYF. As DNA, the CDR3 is TGTGCCAGCAGCATACAGGGAGACTCAGATACGCAGTATTTT.

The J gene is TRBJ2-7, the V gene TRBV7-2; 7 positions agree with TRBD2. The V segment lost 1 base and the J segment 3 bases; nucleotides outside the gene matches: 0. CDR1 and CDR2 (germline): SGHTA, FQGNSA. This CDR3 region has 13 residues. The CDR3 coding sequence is TGTGCCAGCAGCTTAGAGCGGGACTACGAGCAGTACTTC. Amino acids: CASSLERDYEQYF.

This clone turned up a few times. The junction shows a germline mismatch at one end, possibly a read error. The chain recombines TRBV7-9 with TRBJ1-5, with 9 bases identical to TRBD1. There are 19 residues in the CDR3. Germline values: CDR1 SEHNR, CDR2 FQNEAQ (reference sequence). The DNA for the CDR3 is TGTTCCAGCAGCTCCGGGACAGGGATTCCCCTATATAGCAATCAGCCCCAGCATTTT. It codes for CSSSSGTGIPLYSNQPQHF.

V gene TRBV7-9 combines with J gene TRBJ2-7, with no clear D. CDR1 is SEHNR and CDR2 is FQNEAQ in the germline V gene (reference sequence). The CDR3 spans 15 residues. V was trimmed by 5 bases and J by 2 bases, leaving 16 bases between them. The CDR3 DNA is TGTGCCAGCAGCCCACCTGGGCAGGCCCCCTACGAGCAGTACTTC. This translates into CASSPPGQAPYEQYF.